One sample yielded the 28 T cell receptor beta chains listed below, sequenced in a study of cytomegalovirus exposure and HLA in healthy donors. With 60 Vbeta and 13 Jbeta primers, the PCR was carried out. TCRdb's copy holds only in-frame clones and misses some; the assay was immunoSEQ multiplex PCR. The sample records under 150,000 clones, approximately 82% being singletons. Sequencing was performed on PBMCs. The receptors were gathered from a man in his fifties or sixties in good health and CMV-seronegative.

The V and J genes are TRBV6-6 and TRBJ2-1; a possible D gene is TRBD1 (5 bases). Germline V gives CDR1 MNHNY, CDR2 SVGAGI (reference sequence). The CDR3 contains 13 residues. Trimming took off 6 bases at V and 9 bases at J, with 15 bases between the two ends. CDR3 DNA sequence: TGTGCCAGCAGGGGATTTTTAAGGGGTGAGCAGTTCTTC. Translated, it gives CASRGFLRGEQFF.

This CDR3 reads CARRQNTGELFF. CDR3 coding DNA: TGTGCCAGGAGACAGAACACCGGGGAGCTGTTTTTT. The rearrangement uses TRBV6-4 and TRBJ2-2; no clear D. V lost 9 bases and J 1 base, leaving 6 bases between the germline ends. Germline V lookup: CDR1 MRHNA, CDR2 SNTAGT. The CDR3 covers 12 residues.

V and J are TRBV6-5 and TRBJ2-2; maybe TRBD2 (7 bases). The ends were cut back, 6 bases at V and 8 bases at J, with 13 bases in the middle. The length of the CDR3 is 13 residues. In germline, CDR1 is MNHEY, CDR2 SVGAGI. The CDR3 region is CASRGGGNGELFF. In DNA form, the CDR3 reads TGTGCCAGCAGAGGGGGGGGCAATGGGGAGCTGTTTTTT.

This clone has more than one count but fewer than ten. The CDR3 loop is CASRGRGMNTGELFF. The CDR3 nucleotides read TGTGCCAGCAGGGGGAGGGGGATGAACACCGGGGAGCTGTTTTTT. The V gene is TRBV9, the J gene TRBJ2-2; possible D gene TRBD2, 7 bases. Germline loops: CDR1 SGDLS, CDR2 YYNGEE. The CDR3 spans 15 residues. V was shortened by 5 bases and J by 1 base, with 12 bases between the two germline ends.

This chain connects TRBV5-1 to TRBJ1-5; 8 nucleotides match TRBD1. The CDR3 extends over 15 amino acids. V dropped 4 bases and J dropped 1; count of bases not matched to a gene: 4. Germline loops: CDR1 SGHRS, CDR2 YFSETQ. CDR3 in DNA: TGCGCCAGCAGCGTACAGGGGGGGAGCAATCAGCCCCAGCATTTT. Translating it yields CASSVQGGSNQPQHF. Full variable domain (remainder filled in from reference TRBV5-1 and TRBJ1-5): KAGVTQTPRYLIKTRGQQVTLSCSPISGHRSVSWYQQTPGQGLQFLFEYFSETQRNKGNFPGRFSGRQFSNSRSEMNVSTLELGDSALYLCASSVQGGSNQPQHFGDGTRLSIL.

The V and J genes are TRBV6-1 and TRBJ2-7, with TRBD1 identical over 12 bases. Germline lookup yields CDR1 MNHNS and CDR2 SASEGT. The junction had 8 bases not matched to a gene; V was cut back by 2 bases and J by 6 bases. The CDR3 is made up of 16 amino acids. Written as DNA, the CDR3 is TGTGCCAGCAGTGAAACCCCCGGGACAGGGGGCGGCGAGCAGTACTTC. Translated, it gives CASSETPGTGGGEQYF.

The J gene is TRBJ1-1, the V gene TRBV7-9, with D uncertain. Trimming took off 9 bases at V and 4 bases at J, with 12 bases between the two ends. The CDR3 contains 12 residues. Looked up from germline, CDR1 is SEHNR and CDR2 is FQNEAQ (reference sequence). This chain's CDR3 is CASSGVRTEAFF. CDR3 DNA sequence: TGTGCCAGTTCCGGGGTACGCACTGAAGCTTTCTTT.

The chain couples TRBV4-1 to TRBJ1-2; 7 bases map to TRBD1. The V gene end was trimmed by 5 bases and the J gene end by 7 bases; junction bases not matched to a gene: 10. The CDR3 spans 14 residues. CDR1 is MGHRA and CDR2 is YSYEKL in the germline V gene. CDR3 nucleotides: TGCGCCAGCAGCGGGATGACAGGGCATGGTGGCTACACCTTC. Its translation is CASSGMTGHGGYTF.

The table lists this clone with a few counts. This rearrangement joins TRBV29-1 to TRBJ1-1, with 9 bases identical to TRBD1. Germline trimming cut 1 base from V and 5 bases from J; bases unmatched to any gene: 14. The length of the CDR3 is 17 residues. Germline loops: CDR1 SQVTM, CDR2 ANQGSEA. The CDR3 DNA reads TGCAGCGTTGAAGGACTTAAAAACAGGGGGCGCGGGACTGAAGCTTTCTTT. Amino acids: CSVEGLKNRGRGTEAFF.

The CDR3 region is CASSFGLACNYGYTF. As DNA, the CDR3 is TGTGCCAGCAGCTTTGGACTCGCCTGTAACTATGGCTACACCTTC. This sequence joins TRBV12-1 and TRBJ1-2. TRBV12-1 is an annotated pseudogene. The CDR3 has 15 amino acids.

The CDR3, as DNA: TGCGCCACCAAAACCGGGACAGGGGACGGCTACACCTTC. Translated: CATKTGTGDGYTF. The chain is built from TRBV5-1 and TRBJ1-2, with TRBD1 matching over 10 bases. The CDR3 consists of 13 residues. Germline CDR1 reads SGHRS; CDR2 reads YFSETQ. Unmatched junction bases numbered 10, after V lost 9 bases and J lost 8 bases. The full variable domain, rest sourced from reference TRBV5-1 and TRBJ1-2, is KAGVTQTPRYLIKTRGQQVTLSCSPISGHRSVSWYQQTPGQGLQFLFEYFSETQRNKGNFPGRFSGRQFSNSRSEMNVSTLELGDSALYLCATKTGTGDGYTFGSGTRLTVV.

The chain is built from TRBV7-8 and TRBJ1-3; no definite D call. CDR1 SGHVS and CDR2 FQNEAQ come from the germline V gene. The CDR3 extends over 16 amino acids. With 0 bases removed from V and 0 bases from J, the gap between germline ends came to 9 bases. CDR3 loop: CASSLARHVSGNTIYF. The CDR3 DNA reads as TGTGCCAGCAGCTTAGCGCGGCACGTCTCTGGAAACACCATATATTTT.

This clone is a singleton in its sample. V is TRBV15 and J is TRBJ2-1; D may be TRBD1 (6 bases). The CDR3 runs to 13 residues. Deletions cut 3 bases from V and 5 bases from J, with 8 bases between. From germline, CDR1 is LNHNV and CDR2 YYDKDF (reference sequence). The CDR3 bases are TGTGCCACCAGCAGCCACAGGGACAATGAGCAGTTCTTC. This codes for CATSSHRDNEQFF.

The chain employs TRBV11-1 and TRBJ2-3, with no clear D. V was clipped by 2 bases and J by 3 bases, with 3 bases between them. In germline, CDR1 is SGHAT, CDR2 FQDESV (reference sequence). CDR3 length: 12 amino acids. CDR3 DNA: TGTGCCAGCAGCTTAATAACAGATACGCAGTATTTT. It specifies CASSLITDTQYF.

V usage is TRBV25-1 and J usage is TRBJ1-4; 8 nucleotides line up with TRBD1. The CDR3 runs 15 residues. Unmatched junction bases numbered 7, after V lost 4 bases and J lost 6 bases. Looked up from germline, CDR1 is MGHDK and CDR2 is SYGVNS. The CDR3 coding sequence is TGTGCCAGCAGTGTCCTAGGACAGGGTTATGAAAAACTGTTTTTT. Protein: CASSVLGQGYEKLFF.

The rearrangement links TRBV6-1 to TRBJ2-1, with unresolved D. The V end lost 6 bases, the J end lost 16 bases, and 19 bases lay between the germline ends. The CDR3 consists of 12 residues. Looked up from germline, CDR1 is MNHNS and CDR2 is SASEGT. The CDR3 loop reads CASSQTSRTPFF. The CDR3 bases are TGTGCCAGCAGCCAAACGTCTAGAACCCCTTTCTTC.

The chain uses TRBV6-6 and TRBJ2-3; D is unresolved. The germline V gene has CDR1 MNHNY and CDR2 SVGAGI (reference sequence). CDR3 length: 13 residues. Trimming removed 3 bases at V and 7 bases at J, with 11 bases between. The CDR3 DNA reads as TGTGCCAGCAGTTATGGCTCCCCGAATACGCAGTATTTT. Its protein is CASSYGSPNTQYF.

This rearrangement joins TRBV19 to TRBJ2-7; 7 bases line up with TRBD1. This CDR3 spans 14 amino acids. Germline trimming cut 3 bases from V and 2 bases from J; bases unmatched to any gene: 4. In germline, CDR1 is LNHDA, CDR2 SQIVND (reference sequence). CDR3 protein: CASSILTGPYEQYF. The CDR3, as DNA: TGTGCCAGTAGTATCCTGACAGGGCCCTACGAGCAGTACTTC.

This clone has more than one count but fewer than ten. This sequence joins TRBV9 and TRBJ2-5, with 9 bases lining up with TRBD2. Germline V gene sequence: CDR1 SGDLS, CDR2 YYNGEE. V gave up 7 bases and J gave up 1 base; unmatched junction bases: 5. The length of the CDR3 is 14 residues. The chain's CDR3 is CASGRGGIQETQYF. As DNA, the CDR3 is TGTGCCAGCGGGCGGGGGGGGATCCAAGAGACCCAGTACTTC.

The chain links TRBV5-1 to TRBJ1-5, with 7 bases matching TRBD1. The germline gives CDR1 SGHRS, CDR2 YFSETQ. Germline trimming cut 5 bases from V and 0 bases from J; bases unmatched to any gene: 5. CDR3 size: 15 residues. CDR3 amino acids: CASRHGTDSNQPQHF. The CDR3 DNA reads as TGCGCCAGCAGACACGGGACAGATAGCAATCAGCCCCAGCATTTT.

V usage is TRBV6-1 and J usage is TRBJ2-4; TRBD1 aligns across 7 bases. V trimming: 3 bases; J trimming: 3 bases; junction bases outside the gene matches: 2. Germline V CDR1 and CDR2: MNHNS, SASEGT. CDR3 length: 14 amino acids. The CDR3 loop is CASSDYRGKNIQYF. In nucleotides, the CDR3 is TGTGCCAGCAGTGACTACAGGGGCAAAAACATTCAGTACTTC.

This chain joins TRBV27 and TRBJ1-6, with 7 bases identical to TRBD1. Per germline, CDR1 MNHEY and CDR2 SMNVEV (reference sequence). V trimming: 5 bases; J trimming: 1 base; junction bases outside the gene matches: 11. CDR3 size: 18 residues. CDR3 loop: CASSPLSGGGSYNSPLHF. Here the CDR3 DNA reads TGTGCCAGCAGTCCGCTGTCAGGGGGTGGGTCCTATAATTCACCCCTCCACTTT.

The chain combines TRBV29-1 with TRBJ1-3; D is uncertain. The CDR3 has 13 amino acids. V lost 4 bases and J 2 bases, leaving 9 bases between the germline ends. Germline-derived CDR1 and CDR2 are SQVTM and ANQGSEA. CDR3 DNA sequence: TGCAGCGTTGTTGGGCAGGCTGGAAACACCATATATTTT. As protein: CSVVGQAGNTIYF.

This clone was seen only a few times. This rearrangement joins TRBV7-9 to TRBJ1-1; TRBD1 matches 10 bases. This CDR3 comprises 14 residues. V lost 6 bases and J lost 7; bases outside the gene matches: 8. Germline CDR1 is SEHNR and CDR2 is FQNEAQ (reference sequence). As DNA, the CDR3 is TGTGCCAGCAGGGCCGGGACAGGGGCTTTTGAAGCTTTCTTT. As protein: CASRAGTGAFEAFF.

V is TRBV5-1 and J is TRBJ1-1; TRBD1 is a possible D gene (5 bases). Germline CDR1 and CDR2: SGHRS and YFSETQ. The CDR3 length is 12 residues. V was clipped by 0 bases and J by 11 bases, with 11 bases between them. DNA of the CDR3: TGCGCCAGCAGCTTGGAGGGGTACGGGGCTTTCTTT. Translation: CASSLEGYGAFF.

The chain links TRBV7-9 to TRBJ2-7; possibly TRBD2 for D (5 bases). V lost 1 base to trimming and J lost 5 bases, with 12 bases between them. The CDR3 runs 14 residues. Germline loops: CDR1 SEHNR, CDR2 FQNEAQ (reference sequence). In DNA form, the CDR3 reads TGTGCCAGCAGCTTAGGTGGAGGAGGTCACGAGCAGTACTTC. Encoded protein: CASSLGGGGHEQYF.

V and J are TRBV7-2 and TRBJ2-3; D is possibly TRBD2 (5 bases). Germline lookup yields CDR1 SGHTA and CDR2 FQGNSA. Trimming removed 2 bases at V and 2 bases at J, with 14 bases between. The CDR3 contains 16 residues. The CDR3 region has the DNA TGTGCCAGCAGCTTATACGGGGTGCCTCTCACAGATACGCAGTATTTT. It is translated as CASSLYGVPLTDTQYF.

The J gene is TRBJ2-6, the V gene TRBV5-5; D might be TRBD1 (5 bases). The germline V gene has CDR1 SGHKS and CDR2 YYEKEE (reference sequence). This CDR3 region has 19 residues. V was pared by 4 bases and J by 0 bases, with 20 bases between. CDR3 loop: CASSRMTQVPSSGANVLTF. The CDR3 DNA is TGTGCCAGCAGCCGCATGACACAGGTGCCCAGCTCTGGGGCCAACGTCCTGACTTTC.